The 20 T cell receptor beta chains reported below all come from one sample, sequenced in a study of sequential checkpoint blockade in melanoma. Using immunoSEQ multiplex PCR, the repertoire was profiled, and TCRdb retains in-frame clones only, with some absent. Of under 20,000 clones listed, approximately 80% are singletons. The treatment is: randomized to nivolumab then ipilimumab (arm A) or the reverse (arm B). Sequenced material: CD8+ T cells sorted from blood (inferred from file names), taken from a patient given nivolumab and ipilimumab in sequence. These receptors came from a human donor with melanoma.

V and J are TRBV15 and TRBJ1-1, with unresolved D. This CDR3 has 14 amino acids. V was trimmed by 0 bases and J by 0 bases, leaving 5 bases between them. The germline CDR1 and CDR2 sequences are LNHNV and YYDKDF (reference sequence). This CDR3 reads CATSRDRVNTEAFF. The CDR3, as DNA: TGTGCCACCAGCAGAGATCGGGTGAACACTGAAGCTTTCTTT.

This CDR3 is CASSVGASPQGAFF. Written as DNA, the CDR3 is TGTGCCAGCAGCGTAGGAGCTTCTCCCCAGGGAGCTTTCTTT. The gene calls are TRBV9 and TRBJ1-1, with D possibly being TRBD1 (5 bases). The CDR3 spans 14 residues. Germline V gene data show CDR1 as SGDLS and CDR2 as YYNGEE. The ends were cut back, 0 bases at V and 10 bases at J, with 16 bases in the middle.

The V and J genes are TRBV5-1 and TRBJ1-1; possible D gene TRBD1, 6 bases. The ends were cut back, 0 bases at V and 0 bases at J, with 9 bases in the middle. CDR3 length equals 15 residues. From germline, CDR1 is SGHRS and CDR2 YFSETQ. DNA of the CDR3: TGCGCCAGCAGCTTGGGTACAGGGATGAACACTGAAGCTTTCTTT. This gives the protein CASSLGTGMNTEAFF.

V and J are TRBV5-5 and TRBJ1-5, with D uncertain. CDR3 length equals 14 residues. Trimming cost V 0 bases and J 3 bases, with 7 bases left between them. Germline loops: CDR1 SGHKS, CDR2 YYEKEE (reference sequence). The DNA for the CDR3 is TGTGCCAGCAGCTTGGGGCACCCCAATCAGCCCCAGCATTTT. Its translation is CASSLGHPNQPQHF.

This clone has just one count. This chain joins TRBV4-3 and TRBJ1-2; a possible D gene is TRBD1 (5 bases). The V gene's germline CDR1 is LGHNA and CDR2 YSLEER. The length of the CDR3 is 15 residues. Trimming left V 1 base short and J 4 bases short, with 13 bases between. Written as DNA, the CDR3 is TGCGCCAGCAGCCAAGCCCAGGGCGGGAGCTATGGCTACACCTTC. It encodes CASSQAQGGSYGYTF.

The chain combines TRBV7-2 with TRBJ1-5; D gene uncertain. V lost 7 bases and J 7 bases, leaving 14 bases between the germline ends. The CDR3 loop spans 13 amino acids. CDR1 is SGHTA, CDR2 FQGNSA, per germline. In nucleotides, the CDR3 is TGTGCCAGCACATCGTCGGGGTGGCAGCCCCAGCATTTT. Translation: CASTSSGWQPQHF.

CDR3 bases: TGTGCTAGTGGCTATAACCTCGACAGGGGGAATCAGCCCCAGCATTTT. Its protein is CASGYNLDRGNQPQHF. The V and J genes are TRBV12-5 and TRBJ1-5, with TRBD1 matching 9 bases. The CDR3 length is 16 residues. CDR1 is LGHNT and CDR2 is FRNRAP in the germline V gene. The J segment lost 4 bases and the V segment lost 6 bases, leaving 10 bases of the junction unmatched. Supplemented by reference TRBV12-5 and TRBJ1-5, the full variable domain reads DARVTQTPRHKVTEMGQEVTMRCQPILGHNTVFWYRQTMMQGLELLAYFRNRAPLDDSGMPKDRFSAEMPDATLATLKIQPSEPRDSAVYFCASGYNLDRGNQPQHFGDGTRLSIL.

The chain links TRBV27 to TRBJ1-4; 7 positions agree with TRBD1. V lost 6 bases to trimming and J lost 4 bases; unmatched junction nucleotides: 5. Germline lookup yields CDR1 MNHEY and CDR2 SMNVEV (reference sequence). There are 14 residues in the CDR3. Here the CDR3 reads CASSQQGFNEKLFF. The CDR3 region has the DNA TGTGCCAGCAGCCAACAGGGGTTTAATGAAAAACTGTTTTTT.

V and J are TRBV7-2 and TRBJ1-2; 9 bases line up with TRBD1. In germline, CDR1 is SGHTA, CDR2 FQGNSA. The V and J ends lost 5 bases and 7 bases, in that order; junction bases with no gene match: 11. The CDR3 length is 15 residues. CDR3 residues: CASSQRMTGGGGYTF. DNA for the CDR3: TGTGCCAGCAGCCAGAGAATGACAGGGGGGGGTGGCTACACCTTC.

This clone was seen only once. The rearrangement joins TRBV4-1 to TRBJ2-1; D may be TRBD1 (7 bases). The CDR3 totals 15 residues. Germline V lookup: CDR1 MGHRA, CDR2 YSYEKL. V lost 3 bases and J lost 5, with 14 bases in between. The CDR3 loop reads CASSQRGTENNEQFF. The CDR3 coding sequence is TGCGCCAGCAGCCAGCGCGGGACAGAGAACAATGAGCAGTTCTTC.

CDR3 in DNA: TGTGCCAGCGGACAAACGTACGAGCAGTACTTC. It codes for CASGQTYEQYF. The V gene is TRBV7-9, the J gene TRBJ2-7; the D gene is possibly TRBD1 (5 bases). The V gene lost 8 bases and the J gene lost 4 bases, with 9 bases spanning the gap. The germline V gene has CDR1 SEHNR and CDR2 FQNEAQ (reference sequence). The CDR3 has 11 amino acids.

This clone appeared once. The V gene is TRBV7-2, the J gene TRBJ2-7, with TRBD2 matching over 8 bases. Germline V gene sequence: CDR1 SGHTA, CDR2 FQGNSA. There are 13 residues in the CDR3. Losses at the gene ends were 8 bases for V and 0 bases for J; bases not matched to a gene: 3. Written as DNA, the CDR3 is TGTGCCAGCGCAACTAGCGGCTCCTACGAGCAGTACTTC. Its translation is CASATSGSYEQYF.

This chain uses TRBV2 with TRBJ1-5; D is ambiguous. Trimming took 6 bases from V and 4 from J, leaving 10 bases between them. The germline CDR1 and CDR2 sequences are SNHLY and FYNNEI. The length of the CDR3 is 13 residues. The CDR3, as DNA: TGTGCCAGCAGCCAATACATTAATCAGCCCCAGCATTTT. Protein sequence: CASSQYINQPQHF.

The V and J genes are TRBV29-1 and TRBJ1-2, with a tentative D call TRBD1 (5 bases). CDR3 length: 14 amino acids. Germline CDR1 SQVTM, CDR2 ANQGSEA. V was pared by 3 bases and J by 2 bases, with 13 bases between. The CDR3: CSVEEGEANYGYTF. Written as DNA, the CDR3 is TGCAGCGTTGAGGAAGGGGAGGCAAACTATGGCTACACCTTC.

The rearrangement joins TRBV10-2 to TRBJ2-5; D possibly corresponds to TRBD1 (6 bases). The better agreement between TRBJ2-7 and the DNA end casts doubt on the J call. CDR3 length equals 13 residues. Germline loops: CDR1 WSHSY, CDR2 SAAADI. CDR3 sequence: CASGGQGNYEQYF. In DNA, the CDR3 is TGCGCCAGCGGTGGGCAGGGGAATTACGAGCAGTACTTC.

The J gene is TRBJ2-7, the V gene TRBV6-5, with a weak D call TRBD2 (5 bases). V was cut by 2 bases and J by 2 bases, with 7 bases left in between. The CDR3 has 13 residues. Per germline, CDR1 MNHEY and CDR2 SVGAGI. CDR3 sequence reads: CASSYREPYEQYF. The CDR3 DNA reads TGTGCCAGCAGTTACAGGGAGCCCTACGAGCAGTACTTC.

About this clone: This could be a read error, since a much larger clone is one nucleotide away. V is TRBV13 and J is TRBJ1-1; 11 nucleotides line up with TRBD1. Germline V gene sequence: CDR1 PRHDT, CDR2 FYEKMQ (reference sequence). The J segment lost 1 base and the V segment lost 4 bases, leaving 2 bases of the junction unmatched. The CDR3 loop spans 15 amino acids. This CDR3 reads CASSSGTGGNTEAFF. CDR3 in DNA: TGTGCCAGCAGCTCCGGGACAGGGGGGAACACTGAAGCTTTCTTT.

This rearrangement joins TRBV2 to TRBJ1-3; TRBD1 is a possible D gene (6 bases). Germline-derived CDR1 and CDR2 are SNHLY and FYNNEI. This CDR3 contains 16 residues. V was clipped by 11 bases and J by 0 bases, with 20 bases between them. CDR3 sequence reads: CAHNGQFLTSGNTIYF. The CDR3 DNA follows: TGTGCCCACAATGGACAGTTCCTCACCTCTGGAAACACCATATATTTT.

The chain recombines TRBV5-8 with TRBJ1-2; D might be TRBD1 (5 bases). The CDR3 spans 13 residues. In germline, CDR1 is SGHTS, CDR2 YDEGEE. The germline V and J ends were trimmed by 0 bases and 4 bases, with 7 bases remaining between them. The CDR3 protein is CASSLGQIYGYTF. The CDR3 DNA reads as TGTGCCAGCAGCTTGGGACAGATCTATGGCTACACCTTC.

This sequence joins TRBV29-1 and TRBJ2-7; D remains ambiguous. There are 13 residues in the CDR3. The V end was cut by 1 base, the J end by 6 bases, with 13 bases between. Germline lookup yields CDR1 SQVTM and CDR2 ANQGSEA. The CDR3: CSVEAEAFSEQYF. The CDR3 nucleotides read TGCAGCGTTGAAGCGGAAGCGTTTAGCGAGCAGTACTTC.